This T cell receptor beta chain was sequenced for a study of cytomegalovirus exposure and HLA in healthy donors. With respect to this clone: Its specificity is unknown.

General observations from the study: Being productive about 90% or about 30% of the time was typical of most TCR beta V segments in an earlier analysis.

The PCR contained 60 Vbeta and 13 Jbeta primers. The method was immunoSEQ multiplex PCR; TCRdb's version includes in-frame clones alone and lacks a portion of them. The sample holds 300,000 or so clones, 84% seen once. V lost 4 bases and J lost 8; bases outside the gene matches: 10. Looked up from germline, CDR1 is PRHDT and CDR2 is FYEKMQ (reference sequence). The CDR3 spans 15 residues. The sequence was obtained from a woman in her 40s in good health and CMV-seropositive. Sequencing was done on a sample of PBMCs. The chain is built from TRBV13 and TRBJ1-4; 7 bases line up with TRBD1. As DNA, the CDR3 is TGTGCCAGCAGCTCCACAGGGGTACTGGCGGAAAAACTGTTTTTT. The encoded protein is CASSSTGVLAEKLFF. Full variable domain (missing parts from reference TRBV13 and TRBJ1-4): AAGVIQSPRHLIKEKRETATLKCYPIPRHDTVYWYQQGPGQDPQFLISFYEKMQSDKGSIPDRFSAQQFSDYHSELNMSSLELGDSALYFCASSSTGVLAEKLFFGSGTQLSVL.